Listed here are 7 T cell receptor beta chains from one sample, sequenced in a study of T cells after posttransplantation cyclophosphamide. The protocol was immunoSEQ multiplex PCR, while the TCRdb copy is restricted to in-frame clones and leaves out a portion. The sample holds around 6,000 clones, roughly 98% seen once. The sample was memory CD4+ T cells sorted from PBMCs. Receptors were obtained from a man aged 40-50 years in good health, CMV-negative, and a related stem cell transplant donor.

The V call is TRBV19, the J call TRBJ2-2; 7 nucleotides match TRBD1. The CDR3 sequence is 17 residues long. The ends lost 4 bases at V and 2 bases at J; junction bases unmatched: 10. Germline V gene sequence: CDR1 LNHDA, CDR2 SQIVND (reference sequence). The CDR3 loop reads CASSTRVGTDNTGELFF. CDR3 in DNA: TGTGCCAGTAGTACTAGGGTCGGGACAGACAACACCGGGGAGCTGTTTTTT.

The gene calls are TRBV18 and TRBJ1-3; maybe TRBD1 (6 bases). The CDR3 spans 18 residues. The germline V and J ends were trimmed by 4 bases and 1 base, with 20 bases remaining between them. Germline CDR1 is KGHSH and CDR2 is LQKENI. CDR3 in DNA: TGTGCCAGCTCACAACTCAGGGGATCCCAGGGTTCTGGAAACACCATATATTTT. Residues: CASSQLRGSQGSGNTIYF.

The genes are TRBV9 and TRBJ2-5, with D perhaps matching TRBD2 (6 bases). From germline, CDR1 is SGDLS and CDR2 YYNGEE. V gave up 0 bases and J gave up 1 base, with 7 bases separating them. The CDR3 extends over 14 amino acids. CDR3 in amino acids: CASSVVGGQETQYF. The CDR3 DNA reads TGTGCCAGCAGCGTAGTCGGGGGCCAAGAGACCCAGTACTTC. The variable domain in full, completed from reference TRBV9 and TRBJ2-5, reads DSGVTQTPKHLITATGQRVTLRCSPRSGDLSVYWYQQSLDQGLQFLIQYYNGEERAKGNILERFSAQQFPDLHSELNLSSLELGDSALYFCASSVVGGQETQYFGPGTRLLVL.

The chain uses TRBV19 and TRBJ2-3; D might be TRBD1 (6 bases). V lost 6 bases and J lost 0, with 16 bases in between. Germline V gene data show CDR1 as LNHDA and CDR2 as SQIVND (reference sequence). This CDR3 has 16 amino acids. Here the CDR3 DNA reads TGTGCCAGTAGGAGTCACAGGGAAGGGAGCACAGATACGCAGTATTTT. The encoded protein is CASRSHREGSTDTQYF. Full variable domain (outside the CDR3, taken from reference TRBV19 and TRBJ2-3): DGGITQSPKYLFRKEGQNVTLSCEQNLNHDAMYWYRQDPGQGLRLIYYSQIVNDFQKGDIAEGYSVSREKKESFPLTVTSAQKNPTAFYLCASRSHREGSTDTQYFGPGTRLTVL.

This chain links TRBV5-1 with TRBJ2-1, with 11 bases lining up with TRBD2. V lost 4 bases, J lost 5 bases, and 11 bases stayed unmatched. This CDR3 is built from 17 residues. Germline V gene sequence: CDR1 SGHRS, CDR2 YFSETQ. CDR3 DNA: TGCGCCAGCAGCAGGATCTTAGCGGGAGGGGTTGACAATGAGCAGTTCTTC. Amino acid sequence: CASSRILAGGVDNEQFF.

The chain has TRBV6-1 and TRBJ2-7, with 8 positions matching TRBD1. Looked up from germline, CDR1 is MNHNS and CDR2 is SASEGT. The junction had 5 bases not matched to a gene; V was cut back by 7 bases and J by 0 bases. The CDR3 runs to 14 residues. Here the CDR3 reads CASIATGGSYEQYF. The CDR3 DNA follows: TGTGCCAGCATCGCTACAGGGGGCTCCTACGAGCAGTACTTC.

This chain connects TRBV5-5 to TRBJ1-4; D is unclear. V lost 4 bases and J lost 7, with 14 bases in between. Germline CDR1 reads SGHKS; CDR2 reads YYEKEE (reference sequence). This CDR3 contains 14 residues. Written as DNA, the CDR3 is TGTGCCAGCAGCCCCCAGATGTCAGGTGAAAAACTGTTTTTT. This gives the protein CASSPQMSGEKLFF.